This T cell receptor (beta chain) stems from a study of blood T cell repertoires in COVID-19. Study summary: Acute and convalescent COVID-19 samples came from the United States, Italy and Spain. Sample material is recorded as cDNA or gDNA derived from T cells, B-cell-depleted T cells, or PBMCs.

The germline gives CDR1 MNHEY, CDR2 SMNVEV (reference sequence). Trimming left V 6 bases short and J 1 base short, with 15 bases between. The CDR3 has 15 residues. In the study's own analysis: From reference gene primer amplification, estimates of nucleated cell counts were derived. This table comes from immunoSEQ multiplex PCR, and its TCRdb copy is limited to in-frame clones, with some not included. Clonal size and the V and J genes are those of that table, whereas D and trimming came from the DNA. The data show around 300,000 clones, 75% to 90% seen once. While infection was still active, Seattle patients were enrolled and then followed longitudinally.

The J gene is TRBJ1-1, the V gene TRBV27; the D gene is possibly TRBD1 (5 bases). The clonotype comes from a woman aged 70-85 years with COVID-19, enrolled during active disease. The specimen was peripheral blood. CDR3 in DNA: TGTGCCAGCAGGTCGTCAGGGTTGGGGAACACTGAAGCTTTCTTT. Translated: CASRSSGLGNTEAFF.